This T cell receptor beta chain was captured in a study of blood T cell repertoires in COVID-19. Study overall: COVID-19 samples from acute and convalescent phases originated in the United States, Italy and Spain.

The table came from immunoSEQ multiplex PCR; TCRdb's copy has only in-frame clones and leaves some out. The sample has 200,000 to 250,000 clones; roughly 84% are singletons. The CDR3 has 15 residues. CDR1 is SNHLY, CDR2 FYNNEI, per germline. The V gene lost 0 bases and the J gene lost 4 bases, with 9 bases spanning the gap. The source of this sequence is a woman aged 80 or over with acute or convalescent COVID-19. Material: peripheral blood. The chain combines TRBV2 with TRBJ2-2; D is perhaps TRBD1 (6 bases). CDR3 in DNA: TGTGCCAGCAGTGAAGCTGACAGGTCCACCGGGGAGCTGTTTTTT. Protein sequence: CASSEADRSTGELFF.